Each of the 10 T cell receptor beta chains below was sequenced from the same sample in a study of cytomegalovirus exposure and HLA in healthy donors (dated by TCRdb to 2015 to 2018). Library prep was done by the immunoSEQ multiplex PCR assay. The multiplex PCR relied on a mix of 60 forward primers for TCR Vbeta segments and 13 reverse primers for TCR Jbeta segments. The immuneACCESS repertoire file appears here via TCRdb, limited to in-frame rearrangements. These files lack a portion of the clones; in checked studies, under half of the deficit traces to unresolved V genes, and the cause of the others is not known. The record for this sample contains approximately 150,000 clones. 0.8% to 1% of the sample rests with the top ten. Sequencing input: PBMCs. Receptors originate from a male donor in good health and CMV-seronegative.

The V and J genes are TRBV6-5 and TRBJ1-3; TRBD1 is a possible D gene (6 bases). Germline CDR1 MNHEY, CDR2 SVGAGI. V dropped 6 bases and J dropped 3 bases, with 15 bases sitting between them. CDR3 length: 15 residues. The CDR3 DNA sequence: TGTGCCAGCAGCCGAATAGGGGGAGATGGAAACACCATATATTTT. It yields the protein CASSRIGGDGNTIYF.

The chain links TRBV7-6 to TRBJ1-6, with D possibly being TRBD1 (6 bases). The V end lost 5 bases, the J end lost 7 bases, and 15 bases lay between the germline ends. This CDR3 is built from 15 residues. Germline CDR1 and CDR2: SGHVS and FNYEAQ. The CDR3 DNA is TGTGCCAGCAGCCTACAGGGTTCTTTCAATTCACCCCTCCACTTT. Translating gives CASSLQGSFNSPLHF.

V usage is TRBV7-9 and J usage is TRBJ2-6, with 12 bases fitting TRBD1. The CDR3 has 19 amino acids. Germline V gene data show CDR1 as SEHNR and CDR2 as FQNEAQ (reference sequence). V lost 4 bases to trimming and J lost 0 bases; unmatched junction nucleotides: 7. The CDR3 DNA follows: TGTGCCAGCAGCTACGCCGGGACAGGGGGCCTCTCTGGGGCCAACGTCCTGACTTTC. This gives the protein CASSYAGTGGLSGANVLTF.

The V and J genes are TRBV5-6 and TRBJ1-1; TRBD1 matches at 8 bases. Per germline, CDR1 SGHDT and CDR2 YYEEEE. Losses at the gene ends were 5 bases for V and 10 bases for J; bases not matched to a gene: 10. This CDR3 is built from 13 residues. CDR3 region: CASRILQGAGAFF. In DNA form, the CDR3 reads TGTGCCAGCAGGATTTTGCAGGGGGCCGGAGCTTTCTTT.

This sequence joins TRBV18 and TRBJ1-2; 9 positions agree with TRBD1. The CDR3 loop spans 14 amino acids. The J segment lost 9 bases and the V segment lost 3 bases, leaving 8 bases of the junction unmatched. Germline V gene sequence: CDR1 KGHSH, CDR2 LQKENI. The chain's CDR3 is CASSPRTGGDSYTF. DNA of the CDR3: TGTGCCAGCTCACCTCGAACAGGGGGCGATAGCTACACCTTC.

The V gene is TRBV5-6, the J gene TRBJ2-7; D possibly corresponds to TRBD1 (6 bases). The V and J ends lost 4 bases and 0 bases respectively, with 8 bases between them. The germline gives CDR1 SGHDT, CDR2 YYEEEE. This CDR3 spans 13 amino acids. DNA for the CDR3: TGTGCCAGCAGCCACAGGGTCTCCTACGAGCAGTACTTC. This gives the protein CASSHRVSYEQYF.

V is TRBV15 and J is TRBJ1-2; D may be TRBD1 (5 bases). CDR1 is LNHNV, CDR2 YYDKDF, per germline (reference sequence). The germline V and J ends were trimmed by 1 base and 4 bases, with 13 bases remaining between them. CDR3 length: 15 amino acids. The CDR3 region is CATSRVEDTSYGYTF. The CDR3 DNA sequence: TGTGCCACCAGCAGAGTCGAGGACACCAGCTATGGCTACACCTTC.

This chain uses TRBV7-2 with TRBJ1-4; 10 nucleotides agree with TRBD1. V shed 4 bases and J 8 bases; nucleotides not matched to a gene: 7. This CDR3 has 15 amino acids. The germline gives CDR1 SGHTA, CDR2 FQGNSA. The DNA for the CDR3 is TGTGCCAGCAGCTCCCGGGACAGGGGATTAGAAAAACTGTTTTTT. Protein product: CASSSRDRGLEKLFF.

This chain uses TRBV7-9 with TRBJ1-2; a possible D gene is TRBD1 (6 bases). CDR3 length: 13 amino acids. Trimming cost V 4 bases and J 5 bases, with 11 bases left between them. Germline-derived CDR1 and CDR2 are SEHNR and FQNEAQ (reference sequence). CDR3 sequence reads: CASSSRTEYGYTF. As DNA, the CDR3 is TGTGCCAGCAGCTCCAGGACAGAATATGGCTACACCTTC.

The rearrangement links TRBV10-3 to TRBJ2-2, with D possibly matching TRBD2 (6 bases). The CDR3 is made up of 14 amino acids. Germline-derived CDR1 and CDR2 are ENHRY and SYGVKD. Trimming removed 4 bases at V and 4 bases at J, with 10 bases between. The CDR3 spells CAISGGAPTGELFF. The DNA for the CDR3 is TGTGCCATCAGTGGCGGGGCCCCCACCGGGGAGCTGTTTTTT.